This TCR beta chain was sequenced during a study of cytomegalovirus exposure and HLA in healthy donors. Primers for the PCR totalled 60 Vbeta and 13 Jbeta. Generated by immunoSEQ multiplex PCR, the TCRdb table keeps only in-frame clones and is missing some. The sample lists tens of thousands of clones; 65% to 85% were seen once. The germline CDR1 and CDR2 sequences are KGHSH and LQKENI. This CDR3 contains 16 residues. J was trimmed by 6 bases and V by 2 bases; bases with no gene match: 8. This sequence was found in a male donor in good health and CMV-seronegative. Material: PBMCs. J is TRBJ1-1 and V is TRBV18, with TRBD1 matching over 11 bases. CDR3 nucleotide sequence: TGTGCCAGCTCACCATTTGGACAGGGGGCAAGGGCTGAAGCTTTCTTT. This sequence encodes CASSPFGQGARAEAFF.